The 30 T cell receptor beta chains presented below share a single source sample, sequenced in a study of T cells in Graves' hyperthyroidism and ophthalmopathy. The source material, RNA transcripts, was used to amplify TCR beta CDR3 regions. Researchers ran a first-round RT-PCR on the TCR CDR3 using the HTBI primer set. TCRdb reprocessed the multiplex PCR reads with MiXCR, giving one entry per CDR3 protein. The table records hundreds of thousands of distinct CDR3 sequences, about 14% of them present only once. What was sequenced was blood. These receptors were collected from a woman between 50 and 59 years old with Graves' ophthalmopathy.

This clonotype was found many times. The rearrangement uses TRBV30 and TRBJ2-7, with 8 nucleotides matching TRBD1. The CDR3 spans 15 residues. Germline V lookup: CDR1 GTSNPN, CDR2 SVGIG (reference sequence). J gave up 4 bases and V 1 base, and 9 bases lay outside the gene matches. The CDR3 nucleotides read TGTGCCTGGAGTGGACCTGCAGGGGGCGCGTACGAGCAGTACTTC. Translation: CAWSGPAGGAYEQYF.

The chain has TRBV29-1 and TRBJ1-3; D is undetermined. Germline assignment: CDR1 SQVTM and CDR2 ANQGSEA. Between the trimmed V and J ends, which lost 2 bases and 4 bases, there was a span of 6 bases. The CDR3 loop spans 12 amino acids. The CDR3 coding sequence is TGCAGCGTTGAATTGTGGGGAAACACCATATATTTT. Translating gives CSVELWGNTIYF.

This clonotype has only a few counts. The rearrangement links TRBV20-1 to TRBJ2-7; 10 positions agree with TRBD2. Germline V gene data show CDR1 as DFQATT and CDR2 as SNEGSKA (reference sequence). V gave up 5 bases and J gave up 5 bases; unmatched junction bases: 9. The CDR3 extends over 14 amino acids. CDR3 sequence: CSAFKGLARDEQYF. The DNA for the CDR3 is TGCAGTGCTTTTAAGGGACTAGCGCGTGACGAGCAGTACTTC.

Ten or more counts support this clonotype. This chain connects TRBV13 to TRBJ2-7, with D perhaps matching TRBD2 (6 bases). There are 15 residues in the CDR3. The V gene's germline CDR1 is PRHDT and CDR2 FYEKMQ (reference sequence). V lost 5 bases and J 3 bases, leaving 17 bases between the germline ends. The CDR3, as DNA: TGTGCCAGCAGCCCTAATAGGAGGGGAATCTACGAGCAGTACTTC. This encodes CASSPNRRGIYEQYF.

Note on this clonotype: Germline and junction disagree at one end, which may indicate a read error. V gene TRBV28 combines with J gene TRBJ2-7, with a possible D match to TRBD2 (7 bases). The CDR3 runs to 15 residues. Germline CDR1 MDHEN, CDR2 SYDVKM. The CDR3 DNA is TGTGCCCGCAGTTTAAGAGGTCACGGGGGGCACGAGCAGTACTTC. This gives the protein CARSLRGHGGHEQYF.

J is TRBJ2-1 and V is TRBV10-3, with 10 bases aligning to TRBD2. Germline CDR1 reads ENHRY; CDR2 reads SYGVKD. Germline trimming cut 2 bases from V and 2 bases from J; bases unmatched to any gene: 3. The CDR3 runs 16 residues. This CDR3 is CAISEASGGTYNEQFF. CDR3 coding DNA: TGTGCCATCAGTGAGGCTAGCGGGGGCACCTACAATGAGCAGTTCTTC.

This clonotype was picked up many times. The chain has TRBV12-5 and TRBJ1-1; unclear D gene. This CDR3 region has 12 residues. Trimming shortened V by 5 bases and J by 9 bases, and 13 bases separated the two germline ends. From germline, CDR1 is LGHNT and CDR2 FRNRAP. The CDR3 sequence: CASGIDWLQAFF. The CDR3 DNA is TGTGCTAGTGGTATCGACTGGTTGCAAGCTTTCTTT.

This clonotype was recorded at least ten times. V gene TRBV18 combines with J gene TRBJ2-5; tentatively, D is TRBD1 (6 bases). The ends were cut back, 4 bases at V and 2 bases at J, with 14 bases in the middle. This CDR3 spans 15 amino acids. The germline V gene encodes CDR1 KGHSH and CDR2 LQKENI. CDR3 loop: CASSQPGQLQETQYF. The CDR3 coding sequence is TGTGCCAGCTCACAACCGGGACAACTACAAGAGACCCAGTACTTC.

This chain connects TRBV20-1 to TRBJ1-3; TRBD1 aligns across 8 bases. CDR3 length equals 15 residues. Germline CDR1 is DFQATT and CDR2 is SNEGSKA (reference sequence). V trimming: 1 base; J trimming: 2 bases; junction bases outside the gene matches: 4. The CDR3 DNA is TGCAGTGCTAGAGCAGCACAGGGGGCTGGAAACACCATATATTTT. Protein product: CSARAAQGAGNTIYF.

At least ten counts were recorded for this clonotype. This chain links TRBV7-9 with TRBJ1-1; no clear D gene. CDR1 is SEHNR, CDR2 FQNEAQ, per germline (reference sequence). Trimming stripped 3 bases from V and 1 base from J, with 18 bases between. The length of the CDR3 is 17 residues. The CDR3 protein is CASSFYNLTDRNTEAFF. CDR3 coding DNA: TGTGCCAGCAGCTTTTATAACCTTACAGATAGGAACACTGAAGCTTTCTTT. Full variable domain (missing parts from reference TRBV7-9 and TRBJ1-1): DTGVSQNPRHKITKRGQNVTFRCDPISEHNRLYWYRQTLGQGPEFLTYFQNEAQLEKSRLLSDRFSAERPKGSFSTLEIQRTEQGDSAMYLCASSFYNLTDRNTEAFFGQGTRLTVV.

This clonotype was seen repeatedly, ten times or more. This chain connects TRBV7-2 to TRBJ2-1; 7 bases line up with TRBD2. From germline, CDR1 is SGHTA and CDR2 FQGNSA. Trimming took 2 bases from V and 0 from J; bases not matched to a gene: 7. This CDR3 has 17 residues. The CDR3 DNA follows: TGTGCCAGCAGCTTATCTAGGGGCGGGAGCTCCTACAATGAGCAGTTCTTC. It is translated as CASSLSRGGSSYNEQFF.

Ten or more counts support this clonotype. V and J are TRBV20-1 and TRBJ2-5; D gene ambiguous. Germline V gene data show CDR1 as DFQATT and CDR2 as SNEGSKA (reference sequence). This CDR3 contains 12 residues. Trimming left V 3 bases short and J 7 bases short, with 12 bases between. This chain's CDR3 is CSASAGMGTQYF. Here the CDR3 DNA reads TGCAGTGCTAGTGCAGGCATGGGGACCCAGTACTTC.

This clonotype was detected ten times or more. The CDR3 bases are TGCGCCAGCAGCTTGTTTCAGGGTCAGAACACTGAAGCTTTCTTT. Protein sequence: CASSLFQGQNTEAFF. The genes are TRBV5-1 and TRBJ1-1; D perhaps matches TRBD1 (5 bases). The CDR3 sequence is 15 residues long. With 1 base removed from V and 1 base from J, the gap between germline ends came to 11 bases. Looked up from germline, CDR1 is SGHRS and CDR2 is YFSETQ.

As for this clonotype: Being one base from a much bigger clone, this may be a read error. V gene TRBV7-9 combines with J gene TRBJ2-7; D may be TRBD1 (5 bases). CDR3 length: 12 residues. Germline CDR1 reads SEHNR; CDR2 reads FQNEAQ (reference sequence). This chain's CDR3 is CASNQGIYEQSF. CDR3 DNA sequence: TGTGCCAGCAACCAGGGTATCTACGAGCAGTCCTTC.

In its sample, this clonotype was seen many times. This chain links TRBV6-6 with TRBJ2-2; TRBD1 aligns across 7 bases. Germline CDR1 is MNHNY and CDR2 is SVGAGI (reference sequence). J lost 10 bases, V lost 4 bases, and 9 bases had no gene match. There are 14 residues in the CDR3. This CDR3 reads CASSWNRGSSELFF. CDR3 DNA sequence: TGTGCCAGCAGTTGGAACAGGGGCTCATCGGAGCTGTTTTTT.

This clonotype was seen more than once but under ten times. The J gene is TRBJ2-1, the V gene TRBV14, with 10 nucleotides matching TRBD2. The CDR3 runs to 17 residues. Germline loops: CDR1 SGHDN, CDR2 FVKESK. V was pared by 0 bases and J by 8 bases, with 10 bases of the junction left unmatched. CDR3 bases: TGTGCCAGCAGCCAAGATCGAGCGGGAGGGCCTTTTGATGAGCAGTTCTTC. Residues: CASSQDRAGGPFDEQFF.

The sample holds many counts of this clonotype. The V call is TRBV2, the J call TRBJ2-7, with 10 bases matching TRBD1. V was pared by 3 bases and J by 4 bases, with 6 bases of the junction left unmatched. The V gene's germline CDR1 is SNHLY and CDR2 FYNNEI. CDR3 length equals 15 residues. This CDR3 is CASSETGGAGYEQYF. The CDR3 DNA sequence: TGTGCCAGCAGTGAGACAGGGGGCGCCGGTTACGAGCAGTACTTC.

Details on this clonotype: This may stem from a read error, because a much larger clone lies one nucleotide away. The rearrangement links TRBV18 to TRBJ2-1; the D gene is possibly TRBD2 (5 bases). Germline CDR1 KGHSH, CDR2 LQKENI. This CDR3 has 15 amino acids. V was cut by 1 base and J by 6 bases, with 13 bases left in between. For the CDR3, the DNA is TGTGCCAGCTCACCACTAGCGTCCATCGGCAATGAGCAGTTCTTC. Its protein is CASSPLASIGNEQFF. Looking up the rest from reference TRBV18 and TRBJ2-1 gives the full variable domain: NAGVMQNPRHLVRRRGQEARLRCSPMKGHSHVYWYRQLPEEGLKFMVYLQKENIIDESGMPKERFSAEFPKEGPSILRIQQVVRGDSAAYFCASSPLASIGNEQFFGPGTRLTVL.

On this clonotype itself: Possible read error: a much larger clone is one base away. This chain links TRBV20-1 with TRBJ1-5; D gene unclear. Germline assignment: CDR1 DFQATT and CDR2 SNEGSKA (reference sequence). Trimming stripped 5 bases from V and 1 base from J, with 12 bases between. This CDR3 spans 14 amino acids. In DNA, the CDR3 is TGCAGTGCTCCGGAGGTCCGGAGCAATCAGCCCCAGCATTTT. Translation gives CSAPEVRSNQPQHF.

This clonotype has more than one count but fewer than ten. The V gene is TRBV10-3, the J gene TRBJ2-1; 10 bases are shared with TRBD1. Unmatched junction bases numbered 12, after V lost 9 bases and J lost 10 bases. CDR1 ENHRY and CDR2 SYGVKD come from the germline V gene. This CDR3 comprises 14 residues. CDR3 region: CAIQHRDRGREQFF. CDR3 nucleotide sequence: TGTGCCATTCAACACCGGGACAGGGGAAGGGAGCAGTTCTTC.

The sample holds one count of this clonotype. The CDR3 region has the DNA TGCAGTGCAAACAGGGGCCCTTCGCAGTTCTTC. It translates to CSANRGPSQFF. This rearrangement joins TRBV20-1 to TRBJ2-1, with 7 bases identical to TRBD1. The ends lost 6 bases at V and 12 bases at J; junction bases unmatched: 8. CDR3 size: 11 residues. Germline V lookup: CDR1 DFQATT, CDR2 SNEGSKA (reference sequence).

Regarding this clonotype: Since a much larger clone is just one base distant, this may be a read error. The chain uses TRBV6-2 or TRBV6-3 and TRBJ2-7; 11 bases line up with TRBD1. The CDR3 covers 16 residues. Germline CDR1 and CDR2: MNHEY and SVGEGT. Trimming at V came to 5 bases and at J to 5 bases, leaving 11 bases not matched to a gene. The CDR3 region is CASSVSRTGGFNEQYF. CDR3 nucleotides: TGTGCCAGCAGTGTGTCGCGGACAGGGGGCTTTAACGAGCAGTACTTC.

This clonotype was observed at least ten times. The CDR3 region is CAISDSSADYNEQFF. The CDR3 DNA is TGTGCCATCAGTGACTCCAGCGCTGACTACAATGAGCAGTTCTTC. The chain joins TRBV10-3 to TRBJ2-1; D unclear. The ends were cut back, 3 bases at V and 3 bases at J, with 12 bases in the middle. The CDR3 has 15 amino acids. CDR1 is ENHRY, CDR2 SYGVKD, per germline.

Points on this clonotype: A read error may be the cause here, since a much bigger clone is one base away. The V call is TRBV27, the J call TRBJ2-5; D unclear. Germline V CDR1 and CDR2: MNHEY, SMNVEV (reference sequence). This CDR3 is built from 16 residues. The CDR3 sequence: CTSSLYGWSAVETQYF. The CDR3 nucleotides are TGTACCAGCAGTTTATATGGCTGGAGTGCGGTGGAGACCCAGTACTTC.

This clonotype was seen more than once but under ten times. The chain couples TRBV2 to TRBJ1-2, with 7 bases aligning to TRBD1. This CDR3 comprises 14 residues. From germline, CDR1 is SNHLY and CDR2 FYNNEI. V was pared by 7 bases and J by 4 bases, with 9 bases of the junction left unmatched. CDR3 region: CASTGDRRSYGYTF. Here the CDR3 DNA reads TGTGCCAGCACCGGGGACAGAAGGTCCTATGGCTACACCTTC.

The chain carries TRBV9 and TRBJ2-5; TRBD2 matches at 13 bases. Germline loops: CDR1 SGDLS, CDR2 YYNGEE. After removal of 0 bases from V and 4 bases from J, the junction contained 3 bases not matched to a gene. The CDR3 contains 16 residues. The CDR3 sequence is CASSVELAGGRETQYF. The CDR3 nucleotides read TGTGCCAGCAGCGTAGAACTAGCGGGAGGGAGAGAGACCCAGTACTTC.

This clonotype has only a few counts. This chain connects TRBV30 to TRBJ1-3, with 7 nucleotides matching TRBD1. V lost 0 bases to trimming and J lost 3 bases; unmatched junction nucleotides: 8. This CDR3 is 16 amino acids long. Germline assignment: CDR1 GTSNPN and CDR2 SVGIG (reference sequence). The CDR3 coding sequence is TGTGCCTGGAGTGTACTCGCCAGGGGGTTTGGAAACACCATATATTTT. Its protein product is CAWSVLARGFGNTIYF.

This clonotype was seen repeatedly, ten times or more. The CDR3 DNA follows: TGTGCCAGCAGCGTAGGCACTCCGGGACTAGCGGTCCTGTACTTC. Translated: CASSVGTPGLAVLYF. The chain combines TRBV9 with TRBJ2-5; TRBD2 agrees at 11 bases. Trimming removed 0 bases from V and 13 bases from J; junction bases left unmatched: 11. The CDR3 is 15 residues long. Per the germline V gene, CDR1 is SGDLS and CDR2 is YYNGEE.

The V gene is TRBV14, the J gene TRBJ2-1; TRBD2 matches 9 bases. This CDR3 contains 19 residues. The V gene end was trimmed by 0 bases and the J gene end by 3 bases; junction bases not matched to a gene: 12. CDR1 and CDR2 (germline): SGHDN, FVKESK. CDR3 in amino acids: CASSQEIASGIIHYNEQFF. The CDR3 nucleotides read TGTGCCAGCAGCCAAGAAATTGCTAGCGGGATTATTCACTACAATGAGCAGTTCTTC.

This clonotype was detected only a few times. The chain couples TRBV19 to TRBJ2-1; unclear D gene. The V and J ends lost 7 bases and 0 bases respectively, with 22 bases between them. The CDR3 extends over 18 amino acids. The V gene's germline CDR1 is LNHDA and CDR2 SQIVND (reference sequence). CDR3 nucleotide sequence: TGTGCCAGTACCAATGGGGTTTGGCGGCTTAGCTCCTACAATGAGCAGTTCTTC. As protein: CASTNGVWRLSSYNEQFF.